The 14 T cell receptor beta chains reported below all come from one sample, sequenced in a study of blood T cell repertoires in COVID-19. TCRdb's table, derived via immunoSEQ multiplex PCR, lists solely in-frame clones and lacks some. The data show fewer than 200,000 clones, around 83% seen once. The sample comprised PBMCs or T cells enriched from blood (not recorded which). All receptors come from a woman in her 40s in a cohort exposed to, infected with or recovered from COVID-19 (not recorded which).

This CDR3 reads CASSLSSGRNQGTQYF. The CDR3 DNA sequence: TGTGCCAGCAGCTTATCCAGCGGGAGGAATCAGGGTACGCAGTATTTT. The chain carries TRBV7-9 and TRBJ2-3; 9 nucleotides align to TRBD2. After removal of 2 bases from V and 8 bases from J, the junction contained 11 bases not matched to a gene. In germline, CDR1 is SEHNR, CDR2 FQNEAQ (reference sequence). This CDR3 has 16 residues.

The V gene is TRBV10-3, the J gene TRBJ2-3; the D gene is possibly TRBD2 (6 bases). Germline V gene lookup returns CDR1 ENHRY and CDR2 SYGVKD. This CDR3 comprises 15 residues. Trimming shortened V by 0 bases and J by 5 bases, and 12 bases separated the two germline ends. The CDR3: CAISESVGRGDTQYF. In DNA, the CDR3 is TGTGCCATCAGTGAGTCGGTCGGGAGAGGAGATACGCAGTATTTT.

This CDR3 reads CASNRRTGTRSYEQYF. CDR3 DNA: TGTGCCAGCAACAGAAGGACCGGGACTCGATCCTACGAGCAGTACTTC. The chain employs TRBV11-3 and TRBJ2-7; possibly TRBD2 for D (6 bases). Trimming removed 7 bases at V and 1 base at J, with 20 bases between. Germline lookup yields CDR1 SGHNT and CDR2 YENEEA. The CDR3 has 16 amino acids.

The gene calls are TRBV10-3 and TRBJ2-7; 9 nucleotides line up with TRBD2. Germline CDR1 is ENHRY and CDR2 is SYGVKD. The CDR3 contains 16 residues. V was clipped by 4 bases and J by 1 base; unmatched bases: 8. Written as DNA, the CDR3 is TGTGCCATCAGTGGTGCACTAGCGGGTGTTTCCTACGAGCAGTACTTC. It translates to CAISGALAGVSYEQYF.

The chain joins TRBV5-1 to TRBJ1-1; 7 bases align to TRBD1. The CDR3 contains 14 residues. The trim removed 4 bases at V and 4 bases at J, leaving 7 bases unmatched. CDR1 and CDR2 from the germline V gene are SGHRS and YFSETQ. The CDR3 sequence: CASSISPGGTEAFF. CDR3 bases: TGCGCCAGCAGCATCTCCCCAGGGGGCACTGAAGCTTTCTTT.

The chain carries TRBV2 and TRBJ1-5, with a possible D match to TRBD1 (5 bases). Germline V lookup: CDR1 SNHLY, CDR2 FYNNEI. CDR3 length: 16 amino acids. The V end was cut by 3 bases, the J end by 0 bases, with 12 bases between. The CDR3 region is CASSDREAYSNQPQHF. CDR3 DNA sequence: TGTGCCAGCAGTGACAGGGAAGCCTATAGCAATCAGCCCCAGCATTTT. Full variable domain (missing parts from reference TRBV2 and TRBJ1-5): EPEVTQTPSHQVTQMGQEVILRCVPISNHLYFYWYRQILGQKVEFLVSFYNNEISEKSEIFDDQFSVERPDGSNFTLKIRSTKLEDSAMYFCASSDREAYSNQPQHFGDGTRLSIL.

The J gene is TRBJ1-2, the V gene TRBV6-5, with 7 bases fitting TRBD1. Germline values: CDR1 MNHEY, CDR2 SVGAGI. The CDR3 is 15 residues long. V was pared by 6 bases and J by 4 bases, with 11 bases of the junction left unmatched. The CDR3 sequence is CASSLDREDTYGYTF. The CDR3 bases are TGTGCCAGCAGCCTAGACAGGGAGGATACCTATGGCTACACCTTC.

The chain carries TRBV12-3 or TRBV12-4 and TRBJ1-2, with D possibly TRBD1 on 6 matching bases. CDR3 length: 13 residues. The V gene lost 6 bases and the J gene lost 8 bases, with 16 bases spanning the gap. The CDR3 sequence: CASSSGGADGYTF. In DNA form, the CDR3 reads TGTGCCAGCAGCTCCGGGGGGGCGGACGGCTACACCTTC.

The chain combines TRBV9 with TRBJ2-5; weak D call: TRBD2 (7 bases). The CDR3 totals 15 residues. CDR1 and CDR2 (germline): SGDLS, YYNGEE. The V gene lost 0 bases and the J gene lost 4 bases, with 13 bases spanning the gap. The CDR3, as DNA: TGTGCCAGCAGCGTAGTGGGGGGGCGTGTAGAGACCCAGTACTTC. Translating it yields CASSVVGGRVETQYF.

The chain recombines TRBV3-1 (or the pseudogene TRBV3-2) with TRBJ2-7; 11 bases line up with TRBD2. This CDR3 region has 14 residues. The V gene end was trimmed by 5 bases and the J gene end by 2 bases; junction bases not matched to a gene: 2. The germline CDR1 and CDR2 sequences are LGHDT and YNNKEL (reference sequence). The chain's CDR3 is CASSRLAGPYEQYF. The CDR3 DNA sequence: TGTGCCAGCAGCAGACTAGCGGGGCCCTACGAGCAGTACTTC.

The chain joins TRBV7-9 to TRBJ2-7, with D possibly being TRBD2 (5 bases). V was shortened by 1 base and J by 5 bases, with 9 bases between the two germline ends. Germline values: CDR1 SEHNR, CDR2 FQNEAQ (reference sequence). The CDR3 runs to 13 residues. CDR3 in amino acids: CASSLGGVDEQYF. CDR3 sequence (DNA): TGTGCCAGCAGCTTAGGGGGAGTTGACGAGCAGTACTTC.

The chain has TRBV6-1 and TRBJ1-1; D remains ambiguous. CDR1 is MNHNS and CDR2 is SASEGT in the germline V gene. The CDR3 length is 15 residues. Trimming cost V 3 bases and J 0 bases, with 11 bases left between them. CDR3 in DNA: TGTGCCAGCAGTGACGCGGCAGCAATGAACACTGAAGCTTTCTTT. Translating it yields CASSDAAAMNTEAFF.

This chain links TRBV13 with TRBJ1-1; D remains unclear. Trimming pared 0 bases from V and 3 bases from J, leaving 8 bases between. Germline lookup yields CDR1 PRHDT and CDR2 FYEKMQ (reference sequence). The CDR3 has 14 amino acids. In nucleotides, the CDR3 is TGTGCCAGCAGCTTAGGCGTGTCGGACACTGAAGCTTTCTTT. This gives the protein CASSLGVSDTEAFF.

The chain employs TRBV7-2 and TRBJ2-7, with a tentative D call TRBD1 (6 bases). Germline CDR1 reads SGHTA; CDR2 reads FQGNSA. The CDR3 has 14 amino acids. V was clipped by 6 bases and J by 0 bases, with 12 bases between them. The CDR3 sequence: CASRTRDTSYEQYF. The DNA of the CDR3 is TGTGCCAGCAGAACCCGGGACACCTCCTACGAGCAGTACTTC.